The clone carrying this T cell receptor beta chain was seen a few times. The data stem from a study of T-cell memory formation after mild COVID-19. CDR3 length equals 15 residues. Germline CDR1 is SGDLS and CDR2 is YYNGEE. V lost 0 bases to trimming and J lost 1 base, with 10 bases between them. From the 5' RACE reads, TCRdb called clonotypes with MiXCR, one entry per CDR3 protein. Of 430,000 or so distinct CDR3 sequences listed, nearly 25% are singletons. The receptor's source is an adult woman who had mild COVID-19 (a few samples of this study predate the infection). Cell type and time point are not known. V usage is TRBV9 and J usage is TRBJ1-1; tentatively, D is TRBD1 (6 bases). The specimen was PBMCs or a T cell subset sorted from them (not recorded which). The CDR3 DNA reads TGTGCCAGCAGCGTAGGGCCAGGGGAGAACACTGAAGCTTTCTTT. This gives the protein CASSVGPGENTEAFF. Full variable domain (missing parts from reference TRBV9 and TRBJ1-1): DSGVTQTPKHLITATGQRVTLRCSPRSGDLSVYWYQQSLDQGLQFLIQYYNGEERAKGNILERFSAQQFPDLHSELNLSSLELGDSALYFCASSVGPGENTEAFFGQGTRLTVV.